Detailed here is one T cell receptor (beta chain). Its antigen is not identified. Profiling relied on immunoSEQ multiplex PCR, and the TCRdb table lists in-frame clones only, not all of them. The sample includes about 120,000 clones, approximately 85% of them seen just once. This entry comes from a study of T cell responses to AZD1222 COVID-19 vaccine. Notes on the study in general: Only a handful of AZD1222 recipients, roughly six in all, had baseline seropositivity. Unmutated variant regions are reportedly targeted by nearly half of spike-specific TCRs.

The specimen comprised peripheral blood, sampled on day 0 of AZD1222 vaccination. The TCR sequence derives from an adult in good health.

Here the CDR3 reads CAISDPGGANYGYTF. In DNA, the CDR3 is TGTGCCATCAGTGATCCCGGGGGAGCCAACTATGGCTACACCTTC. The chain uses TRBV10-3 and TRBJ1-2; weak D call: TRBD1 (5 bases). From germline, CDR1 is ENHRY and CDR2 SYGVKD. The CDR3 runs 15 residues. V lost 3 bases and J lost 2, with 13 bases in between.